This T cell receptor (beta chain) was sequenced for a study of identical twins. The study, taken as a whole, reports: In cord blood, abundant beta clonotypes had fewer insertions; memory showed no trend.

Healthy Caucasians made up all donors. Template switching added a universal primer binding site, and final cDNA carried unique molecular identifiers. Using its own MiXCR run on the 5' RACE reads, TCRdb lists one record per CDR3 protein. The sample includes roughly 1,500,000 distinct CDR3 sequences, 32% of them seen just once. As regards this clonotype: Its antigen is still unknown.

Sequenced sample: cord blood. This TCR was sampled from a newborn girl in good health.

The DNA of the CDR3 is TGCGCCAGCAGCCAAGACCCGGGACTTAGCACGGGGGAGCAGTATTTT. It yields the protein CASSQDPGLSTGEQYF. This sequence joins TRBV5-1 and TRBJ2-3, with a possible D match to TRBD2 (6 bases). Germline CDR1 SGHRS, CDR2 YFSETQ. The CDR3 has 16 amino acids. The V gene lost 4 bases and the J gene lost 11 bases, with 26 bases spanning the gap.